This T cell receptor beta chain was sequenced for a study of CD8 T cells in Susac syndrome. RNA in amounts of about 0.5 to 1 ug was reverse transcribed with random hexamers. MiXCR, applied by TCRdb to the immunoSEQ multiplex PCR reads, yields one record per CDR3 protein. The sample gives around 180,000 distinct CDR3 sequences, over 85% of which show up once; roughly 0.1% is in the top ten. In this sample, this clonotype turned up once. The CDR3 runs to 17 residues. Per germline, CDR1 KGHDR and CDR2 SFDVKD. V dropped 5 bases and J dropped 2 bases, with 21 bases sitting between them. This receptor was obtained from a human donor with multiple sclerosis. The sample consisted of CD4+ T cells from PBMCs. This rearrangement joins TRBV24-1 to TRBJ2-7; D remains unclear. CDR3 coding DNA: TGTGCCACCAGTGCGGCCACATCATCGGCAGGCCCCTACGAGCAGTACTTC. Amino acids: CATSAATSSAGPYEQYF.